One sample yielded the 2 T cell receptor beta chains listed below, sequenced in a study of cytomegalovirus exposure and HLA in healthy donors (dated by TCRdb to about 2017). Libraries were constructed by the immunoSEQ multiplex PCR assay. For the multiplex PCR, a mixture combining 60 forward primers for TCR Vbeta segments and 13 reverse primers for TCR Jbeta segments was used. TCRdb provides this immuneACCESS table in a form limited to in-frame rearrangements. Some clones are lacking; in checked studies, under half of them reflect an unresolved V gene, and why the rest are absent is not known. Recorded for this sample are about 110,000 clones; over 65% of them occurred a single time. The top ten constitute roughly 1.2% of the sample. The sequencing input was PBMCs. The receptors originated from a woman aged 30 to 39 in good health and CMV-seronegative.

This chain uses TRBV7-2 with TRBJ2-7; D is perhaps TRBD1 (7 bases). CDR1 and CDR2 from the germline V gene are SGHTA and FQGNSA. V lost 1 base and J 2 bases, leaving 12 bases between the germline ends. This CDR3 region has 15 residues. CDR3 nucleotides: TGTGCCAGCAGCTTAGGGCCAGGGGGGACCTACGAGCAGTACTTC. This sequence encodes CASSLGPGGTYEQYF. The variable domain in full, completed from reference TRBV7-2 and TRBJ2-7, reads GAGVSQSPSNKVTEKGKDVELRCDPISGHTALYWYRQSLGQGLEFLIYFQGNSAPDKSGLPSDRFSAERTGGSVSTLTIQRTQQEDSAVYLCASSLGPGGTYEQYFGPGTRLTVT.

This rearrangement joins TRBV28 to TRBJ1-1; 7 bases fit TRBD1. Germline-derived CDR1 and CDR2 are MDHEN and SYDVKM. Trimming at V came to 4 bases and at J to 2 bases, leaving 4 bases not matched to a gene. The CDR3 contains 14 residues. The CDR3 bases are TGTGCCAGCAGTTCAGGGGGTCCTAACACTGAAGCTTTCTTT. This codes for CASSSGGPNTEAFF.